What follows are 7 T cell receptor beta chains derived from one specimen sequenced in a study of blood T cell repertoires in COVID-19. Generated by immunoSEQ multiplex PCR, the TCRdb table keeps only in-frame clones and is missing some. The table shows more than 200,000 clones, with just over 85% occurring only once. Sequences were obtained from peripheral blood. Receptor source: a man aged 50 to 60 with acute or convalescent COVID-19.

The J gene is TRBJ2-1, the V gene TRBV9, with D perhaps TRBD1 (6 bases). The CDR3 is made up of 13 amino acids. Per germline, CDR1 SGDLS and CDR2 YYNGEE. Trimming stripped 3 bases from V and 12 bases from J, with 16 bases between. The CDR3: CASSAATGSGQFF. The CDR3 nucleotides are TGTGCCAGCAGCGCCGCGACAGGTTCTGGGCAGTTCTTC. Filled out from reference TRBV9 and TRBJ2-1, the complete variable domain reads DSGVTQTPKHLITATGQRVTLRCSPRSGDLSVYWYQQSLDQGLQFLIQYYNGEERAKGNILERFSAQQFPDLHSELNLSSLELGDSALYFCASSAATGSGQFFGPGTRLTVL.

V is TRBV5-1 and J is TRBJ2-3, with 7 bases matching TRBD2. Germline V gene lookup returns CDR1 SGHRS and CDR2 YFSETQ. Germline trimming cut 3 bases from V and 8 bases from J; bases unmatched to any gene: 6. The CDR3 runs 13 residues. CDR3 sequence (DNA): TGCGCCAGCAGCTCGGGTGGCGGGAGTACGCAGTATTTT. It specifies CASSSGGGSTQYF. Full variable domain (rest looked up from reference TRBV5-1 and TRBJ2-3): KAGVTQTPRYLIKTRGQQVTLSCSPISGHRSVSWYQQTPGQGLQFLFEYFSETQRNKGNFPGRFSGRQFSNSRSEMNVSTLELGDSALYLCASSSGGGSTQYFGPGTRLTVL.

This sequence joins TRBV2 and TRBJ2-7; 7 bases are a match to TRBD2. The CDR3 runs to 13 residues. Germline loops: CDR1 SNHLY, CDR2 FYNNEI. Germline trimming cut 8 bases from V and 6 bases from J; bases unmatched to any gene: 10. In DNA, the CDR3 is TGTGCCAGCCTGGGGGGGGAAGGCGCCGAGCAGTACTTC. Translated: CASLGGEGAEQYF.

This clone was seen a few times. This same CDR3 is encoded by further DNA sequences in the sample. The gene calls are TRBV18 and TRBJ1-1, with 7 bases matching TRBD1. Germline V gene lookup returns CDR1 KGHSH and CDR2 LQKENI. With 4 bases clipped from V and 1 base from J, the junction kept 3 bases outside the gene matches. The length of the CDR3 is 14 residues. The CDR3 loop is CASSQDRKNTEAFF. Written as DNA, the CDR3 is TGTGCCAGCTCACAGGACAGGAAGAACACTGAAGCTTTCTTT.

V and J are TRBV11-3 and TRBJ2-1; perhaps TRBD2 as D (6 bases). The germline V and J ends were trimmed by 1 base and 7 bases, with 8 bases remaining between them. The CDR3 has 13 amino acids. Germline loops: CDR1 SGHNT, CDR2 YENEEA. The CDR3 protein is CASSLGEDNEQFF. As DNA, the CDR3 is TGTGCCAGCAGCTTAGGGGAGGATAATGAGCAGTTCTTC.

The chain employs TRBV5-8 and TRBJ1-2; D is uncertain. In germline, CDR1 is SGHTS, CDR2 YDEGEE. V was clipped by 1 base and J by 4 bases, with 14 bases between them. The CDR3 is 15 residues long. CDR3 DNA: TGTGCCAGCAGCTTGCGGGGAGTAGGGAGCTATGGCTACACCTTC. This encodes CASSLRGVGSYGYTF.

This clone was observed a handful of times. J is TRBJ1-6 and V is TRBV10-2; perhaps TRBD1 as D (5 bases). The CDR3 spans 14 residues. V was shortened by 0 bases and J by 8 bases, with 8 bases between the two germline ends. The V gene's germline CDR1 is WSHSY and CDR2 SAAADI. The CDR3 here is CASSESGGYSPLHF. In DNA form, the CDR3 reads TGCGCCAGCAGTGAGTCGGGGGGTTATTCACCCCTCCACTTT.